Below, 13 T cell receptor beta chains from the same sample are listed, as sequenced in a study of beta chain features in type 1 diabetes. All of the isolated RNA was reverse transcribed, so expressed TCRB transcripts were sequenced. Produced via immunoSEQ multiplex PCR; TCRdb's table is partial and in-frame only. This table holds over 300,000 clones, 8% found once. The sample was central memory CD4+ T cells from blood. The receptors come from a woman younger than 30 in good health.

The V gene is TRBV19, the J gene TRBJ2-7, with TRBD1 matching over 7 bases. With V trimmed by 5 bases and J by 0 bases, 7 bases remained unmatched. CDR1 and CDR2 (germline): LNHDA, SQIVND (reference sequence). The CDR3 runs to 15 residues. CDR3 bases: TGTGCCAGTAGTGCCTCGGGACAGAACTCCTACGAGCAGTACTTC. Translating it yields CASSASGQNSYEQYF.

This clone was seen only a few times. The rearrangement uses TRBV6-5 and TRBJ2-1; the D gene is possibly TRBD1 (5 bases). This CDR3 is built from 15 residues. V was pared by 5 bases and J by 0 bases, with 11 bases between. Germline-derived CDR1 and CDR2 are MNHEY and SVGAGI. The CDR3 loop is CASSRQGNSYNEQFF. The CDR3 DNA follows: TGTGCCAGCAGTCGCCAGGGTAACTCCTACAATGAGCAGTTCTTC.

This clone was seen more than once but under ten times. The rearrangement joins TRBV14 to TRBJ2-5; 9 bases are shared with TRBD2. The closer fit of TRBJ2-7 to the DNA end suggests the J call may be wrong. Germline-derived CDR1 and CDR2 are SGHDN and FVKESK. The CDR3 covers 14 residues. Written as DNA, the CDR3 is TGTGCCAGCAGCCAACTCAGCGGGAGGAACGAGCAGTACTTC. As protein: CASSQLSGRNEQYF.

This clone was recorded a few times. The gene calls are TRBV7-9 and TRBJ2-3; 7 nucleotides align to TRBD2. Germline V gene sequence: CDR1 SEHNR, CDR2 FQNEAQ (reference sequence). This CDR3 comprises 14 residues. J lost 8 bases, V lost 3 bases, and 8 bases had no gene match. This CDR3 is CASSFDAGEGTQYF. The CDR3 DNA follows: TGTGCCAGCAGCTTTGATGCGGGAGAGGGTACGCAGTATTTT.

The chain is built from TRBV4-3 and TRBJ2-3; TRBD2 agrees at 9 bases. The germline gives CDR1 LGHNA, CDR2 YSLEER. The CDR3 has 16 amino acids. The trim removed 3 bases at V and 8 bases at J, leaving 12 bases unmatched. CDR3 sequence: CASSQGLALREGTQYF. Written as DNA, the CDR3 is TGCGCCAGCAGCCAGGGACTAGCTTTGAGGGAAGGTACGCAGTATTTT.

This clone was counted many times. Within the sample, other DNA sequences also encode this same CDR3. The CDR3: CASSLRGTNNNEQFF. The DNA for the CDR3 is TGTGCCAGCAGCTTAAGGGGGACTAACAACAATGAGCAGTTCTTC. The chain has TRBV7-2 and TRBJ2-1; perhaps TRBD2 as D (7 bases). This CDR3 spans 15 amino acids. Germline loops: CDR1 SGHTA, CDR2 FQGNSA. V was trimmed by 2 bases and J by 5 bases, leaving 13 bases between them.

Written as DNA, the CDR3 is TGTGCCAGCAGCCTGCGGGAGGCGGATACGCAGTATTTT. Protein: CASSLREADTQYF. The rearrangement uses TRBV14 and TRBJ2-3; 8 nucleotides agree with TRBD2. The CDR3 has 13 residues. V shed 4 bases and J 6 bases; nucleotides not matched to a gene: 3. Germline lookup yields CDR1 SGHDN and CDR2 FVKESK.

This clone was seen only a few times. The genes are TRBV11-2 and TRBJ2-1; D remains ambiguous. This CDR3 is 12 amino acids long. Trimming left V 6 bases short and J 8 bases short, with 11 bases between. The germline V gene has CDR1 SGHAT and CDR2 FQNNGV. The CDR3 bases are TGTGCCAGCAGGGAAATTAGCTATGAGCAGTTCTTC. It specifies CASREISYEQFF.

V is TRBV7-8 and J is TRBJ2-7; D gene ambiguous. Germline V CDR1 and CDR2: SGHVS, FQNEAQ. Trimming took 3 bases from V and 2 from J, leaving 5 bases between them. The CDR3 covers 12 residues. CDR3 protein: CASSLATYEQYF. As DNA, the CDR3 is TGTGCCAGCAGCTTGGCCACCTACGAGCAGTACTTC.

This chain links TRBV19 with TRBJ1-3; unclear D gene. The germline V gene encodes CDR1 LNHDA and CDR2 SQIVND (reference sequence). The CDR3 totals 14 residues. V shed 9 bases and J shed 3 bases, with 15 bases lying between them. As DNA, the CDR3 is TGTGCCAGCGGACTAGGGCGAGATGGAAACACCATATATTTT. Translating it yields CASGLGRDGNTIYF. The full variable domain, with the rest looked up from reference TRBV19 and TRBJ1-3, is DGGITQSPKYLFRKEGQNVTLSCEQNLNHDAMYWYRQDPGQGLRLIYYSQIVNDFQKGDIAEGYSVSREKKESFPLTVTSAQKNPTAFYLCASGLGRDGNTIYFGEGSWLTVV.

On this clone: This likely reflects a read error, since a far larger clone is one base away. This sample also contains other DNA sequences that code for the same CDR3. This sequence joins TRBV14 and TRBJ1-5; D gene unclear. Trimming took 4 bases from V and 0 from J, leaving 4 bases between them. This CDR3 region has 13 residues. Germline V gene lookup returns CDR1 SGHDN and CDR2 FVKESK. In nucleotides, the CDR3 is TGTGCCAGCAGCCGGAATAGCAATCAGCCCCAGCATTTT. Encoded protein: CASSRNSNQPQHF.

The rearrangement links TRBV6-6 to TRBJ2-5; no clear D gene. CDR1 MNHNY and CDR2 SVGAGI come from the germline V gene (reference sequence). The V gene lost 6 bases and the J gene lost 7 bases, with 18 bases spanning the gap. The CDR3 has 14 residues. This chain's CDR3 is CASRPAPGLGTQYF. As DNA, the CDR3 is TGTGCCAGCAGACCGGCGCCTGGTTTGGGGACCCAGTACTTC.

A few counts support this clone. The rearrangement links TRBV28 to TRBJ2-5, with TRBD2 matching over 12 bases. Germline V CDR1 and CDR2: MDHEN, SYDVKM. V dropped 3 bases and J dropped 3; count of bases not matched to a gene: 2. The CDR3 sequence is 15 residues long. CDR3 DNA sequence: TGTGCCAGCAGTTTGCTAGCGGGAGGGGAAGAGACCCAGTACTTC. Translating gives CASSLLAGGEETQYF.